The T cell receptor (beta chain) under discussion was sequenced for a study of control samples from healthy donors and cancer patients. V shed 5 bases and J shed 1 base, with 14 bases lying between them. CDR1 SGHTA and CDR2 FQGNSA come from the germline V gene. CDR3 length equals 15 residues. Assay: immunoSEQ multiplex PCR; the TCRdb copy retains only in-frame clones and omits some. This table holds tens of thousands of clones, 86% found once. The sequenced sample was blood. The V and J genes are TRBV7-2 and TRBJ2-5, with a weak D call TRBD2 (5 bases). This sequence was found in a woman aged 50 to 60 in good health. The CDR3 sequence is CASSPGTSLQETQYF. The CDR3 DNA follows: TGTGCCAGCAGCCCGGGAACGAGCCTCCAAGAGACCCAGTACTTC.